This T cell receptor (beta chain) was observed in a study of cytomegalovirus exposure and HLA in healthy donors. Whole-study results and caveats: There was a cluster of highly shared sequence variants that was likely a sequencing artifact. The authors listed about 170 TCR beta chains as cytomegalovirus-associated. The dataset shows that most TCR sequences were rare, while some public TCRs occurred in many donors.

The PCR employed 60 Vbeta primers together with 13 Jbeta primers. In the original workflow: In a later analysis, of around 85 million unique beta chains, 9 million to 11 million appeared in at least two donors. The method was immunoSEQ multiplex PCR; TCRdb's version includes in-frame clones alone and lacks a portion of them. V, J and clone size reflect that table, while D and trimming were determined from the DNA. The repertoire holds 100,000 to 150,000 clones, with approximately 70% as singletons. As for this clone: What it recognizes is unknown.

V was clipped by 10 bases and J by 1 base, with 20 bases between them. CDR1 MDHEN and CDR2 SYDVKM come from the germline V gene. The CDR3 covers 16 residues. This TCR was sampled from a man between 60 and 75 years old in good health and CMV-seropositive. Sample: PBMCs. This rearrangement joins TRBV28 to TRBJ1-3; D is uncertain. The CDR3 bases are TGTGCCACGATAAGCGGACGACGAATGTCTGGAAACACCATATATTTT. It encodes CATISGRRMSGNTIYF.